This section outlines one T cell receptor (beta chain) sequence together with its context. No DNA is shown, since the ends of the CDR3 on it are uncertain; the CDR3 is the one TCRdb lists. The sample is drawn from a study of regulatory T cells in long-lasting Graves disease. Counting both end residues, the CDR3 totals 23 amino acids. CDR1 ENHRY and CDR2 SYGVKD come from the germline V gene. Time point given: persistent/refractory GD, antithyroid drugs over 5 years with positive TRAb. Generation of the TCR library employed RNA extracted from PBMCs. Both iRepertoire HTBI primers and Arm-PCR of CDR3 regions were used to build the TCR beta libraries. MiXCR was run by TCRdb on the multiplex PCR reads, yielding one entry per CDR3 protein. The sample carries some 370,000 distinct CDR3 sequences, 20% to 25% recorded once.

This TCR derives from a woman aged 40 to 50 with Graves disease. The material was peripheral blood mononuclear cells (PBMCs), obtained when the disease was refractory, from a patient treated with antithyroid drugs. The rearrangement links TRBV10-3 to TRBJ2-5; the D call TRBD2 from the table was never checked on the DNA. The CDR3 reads CAIGFKADQPQHFGDGTRETQYF.